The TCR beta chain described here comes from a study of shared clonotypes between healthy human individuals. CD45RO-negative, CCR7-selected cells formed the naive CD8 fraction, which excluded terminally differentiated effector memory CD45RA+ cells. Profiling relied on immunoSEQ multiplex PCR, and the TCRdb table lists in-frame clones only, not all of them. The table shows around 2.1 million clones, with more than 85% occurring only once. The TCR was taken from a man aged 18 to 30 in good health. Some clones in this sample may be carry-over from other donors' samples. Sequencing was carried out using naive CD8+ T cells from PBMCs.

CDR3 sequence: CASSPGTVAYGYTF. In nucleotides, the CDR3 is TGTGCCAGCAGTCCAGGGACAGTCGCGTATGGCTACACCTTC. The V and J genes are TRBV6-5 and TRBJ1-2; 7 bases line up with TRBD1. The V gene end was trimmed by 5 bases and the J gene end by 5 bases; junction bases not matched to a gene: 8. The CDR3 spans 14 residues. The germline V gene has CDR1 MNHEY and CDR2 SVGAGI.